A selection of T cell receptor beta chains follows, all from one sample in a study of cytomegalovirus exposure and HLA in healthy donors. Clones were read by immunoSEQ multiplex PCR, and TCRdb kept only the in-frame ones, dropping some. The table lists more than 80,000 clones, 55% to 65% of them singletons. The sequencing input was PBMCs. The receptors were gathered from a woman between 40 and 50 years old in good health and CMV-seropositive. CDR3s include the opening cysteine and the closing phenylalanine or tryptophan. The D gene is left open where the match is weak. Clone size is stated in some rows and not others, as once, few, many or a class when expanded.

size: .; J: TRBJ2-7; V: TRBV7-2; D: TRBD2; DNA: TGTGCCAGCAGCTTAGCTAGCGGGAGGATGCCCGAGCAGTACTTC; CDR3: CASSLASGRMPEQYF
size: few; J: TRBJ2-2; V: TRBV6-5; D: .; DNA: TGTGCCAGCAGTTACGACTTTTCCGGGGAGCTGTTTTTT; CDR3: CASSYDFSGELFF
size: .; J: TRBJ2-7; V: TRBV5-4; D: .; DNA: TGTGCCAGCAGCCCCGGGACACACTCCTACGAGCAGTACTTC; CDR3: CASSPGTHSYEQYF
size: .; J: TRBJ2-7; V: TRBV4-1; D: TRBD1; DNA: TGCGCCAGCAGCCTCCAATTTCCGGGACAGGAGTCCGAGCAGTACTTC; CDR3: CASSLQFPGQESEQYF
size: .; J: TRBJ2-3; V: TRBV7-8; D: TRBD2; DNA: TGTGCCAGCAGCTTAGCCCTCGGCGGGAGGAGTTCAGATACGCAGTATTTT; CDR3: CASSLALGGRSSDTQYF
size: .; J: TRBJ2-4; V: TRBV28; D: TRBD1; DNA: TGTGCCAGCAGTTTTTTCTACAGGGGTCCCAAAAACATTCAGTACTTC; CDR3: CASSFFYRGPKNIQYF
size: few; J: TRBJ2-3; V: TRBV6-5; D: TRBD1; DNA: TGTGCCAGCAGCCGGCGCCCAGGGGGTAGAGATACGCAGTATTTT; CDR3: CASSRRPGGRDTQYF
size: few; J: TRBJ2-1; V: TRBV28; D: TRBD1; DNA: TGTGCCAGCAGACTGTGGAGCGGGACAGGGGACGGCAATGAGCAGTTCTTC; CDR3: CASRLWSGTGDGNEQFF
size: few; J: TRBJ1-4; V: TRBV6-1; D: .; DNA: TGTGCCAGCAGAGAGGGCGGCGCAACTAATGAAAAACTGTTTTTT; CDR3: CASREGGATNEKLFF
size: .; J: TRBJ1-2; V: TRBV6-5; D: TRBD1; DNA: TGTGCCAGCAGTTACGGGACAGGGGGCTACGGCTATGGCTACACCTTC; CDR3: CASSYGTGGYGYGYTF
size: few; J: TRBJ1-1; V: TRBV4-1; D: .; DNA: TGCGCCAGCAGCCAAGTGGGAGTAGGCACTGAAGCTTTCTTT; CDR3: CASSQVGVGTEAFF
size: .; J: TRBJ2-2; V: TRBV19; D: TRBD1; DNA: TGTGCCAGTAGCCACGTCGGACAGGGGTACACCGGGGAGCTGTTTTTT; CDR3: CASSHVGQGYTGELFF
size: .; J: TRBJ1-5; V: TRBV27; D: .; DNA: TGTGCCAGCAGCCCCCTCGGGGATTATCAGCCCCAGCATTTT; CDR3: CASSPLGDYQPQHF
size: few; J: TRBJ1-1; V: TRBV28; D: TRBD1; DNA: TGTGCCAGCAGTCAAAGCCTGGGACAGACGAACACTGAAGCTTTCTTT; CDR3: CASSQSLGQTNTEAFF
size: .; J: TRBJ2-7; V: TRBV13; D: .; DNA: TGTGCCAGCAGCACCACAGGGTTGTACGAGCAGTACTTC; CDR3: CASSTTGLYEQYF
size: .; J: TRBJ2-1; V: TRBV7-9; D: TRBD2; DNA: TGTGCCAGCAGCACGGGAGGGGCGAATGAGCAGTTCTTC; CDR3: CASSTGGANEQFF
size: .; J: TRBJ1-5; V: TRBV7-7; D: .; DNA: TGTGCCAGCAGCTTAGCGATACCCTATAGCAATCAGCCCCAGCATTTT; CDR3: CASSLAIPYSNQPQHF
size: few; J: TRBJ2-2; V: TRBV5-4; D: .; DNA: TGTGCCAGCAGCTTGGGACAGTCCCACACCGGGGAGCTGTTTTTT; CDR3: CASSLGQSHTGELFF
size: .; J: TRBJ1-5; V: TRBV5-8; D: TRBD1; DNA: TGTGCCAGCAGCTTCTGGACAGGACGGAATCAGCCCCAGCATTTT; CDR3: CASSFWTGRNQPQHF
size: .; J: TRBJ2-5; V: TRBV7-2; D: .; DNA: TGTGCCAGCAGCTTAGCGATCCTACCCCCCCAAGAGACCCAGTACTTC; CDR3: CASSLAILPPQETQYF
size: .; J: TRBJ1-5; V: TRBV7-8; D: TRBD1; DNA: TGTGCCAGCAGCTTTGACAGGGGTCGGAGCAATCGGCCCCAGCATTTT; CDR3: CASSFDRGRSNRPQHF
size: once; J: TRBJ2-7; V: TRBV7-2; D: .; DNA: TGTGCCAGCAGCTTAATTGCTAGCTCCGAGCAGTACTTC; CDR3: CASSLIASSEQYF
size: .; J: TRBJ2-5; V: TRBV30; D: TRBD2; DNA: TGTGCCTGGAGTGTGGGCGGGGGGGAGACCCAGTACTTC; CDR3: CAWSVGGGETQYF
size: .; J: TRBJ2-6; V: TRBV27; D: .; DNA: TGTGCCAGCAGTTTATTTGCCGCCAGCTCTGGGGCCAACGTCCTGACTTTC; CDR3: CASSLFAASSGANVLTF
size: .; J: TRBJ1-1; V: TRBV4-1; D: .; DNA: TGCGCCAGCAGCCTTGGGAGTGAAGCTTTCTTT; CDR3: CASSLGSEAFF
size: .; J: TRBJ1-3; V: TRBV5-4; D: .; DNA: TGTGCCAGCAGCCGGGGGACGGATCCTGGAAACACCATATATTTT; CDR3: CASSRGTDPGNTIYF
size: few; J: TRBJ2-2; V: TRBV30; D: .; DNA: TGTGCCTGGAGTGGACAGTATGCCGGGGAGCTGTTTTTT; CDR3: CAWSGQYAGELFF
size: .; J: TRBJ1-4; V: TRBV10-3; D: TRBD1; DNA: TGTGCCATCAGTGGCCGGACAGGGCCTGCAACTAATGAAAAACTGTTTTTT; CDR3: CAISGRTGPATNEKLFF
size: few; J: TRBJ1-1; V: TRBV10-3; D: .; DNA: TGTGCCATCAGTGAGTCGGCGGTAATAGGCACTGAAGCTTTCTTT; CDR3: CAISESAVIGTEAFF
size: .; J: TRBJ2-3; V: TRBV13; D: TRBD2; DNA: TGTGCCAGCAGCTCGCGGGGGGAGAGGGCAGATACGCAGTATTTT; CDR3: CASSSRGERADTQYF
size: few; J: TRBJ2-2; V: TRBV5-4; D: TRBD2; DNA: TGTGCCAGCAGCCTCCGTCGAACTAGCGGGACGAACACCGGGGAGCTGTTTTTT; CDR3: CASSLRRTSGTNTGELFF
size: .; J: TRBJ1-1; V: TRBV5-1; D: .; DNA: TGCGCCAGCAGCTTGAATCAGGGTTTAGGTGAAGCTTTCTTT; CDR3: CASSLNQGLGEAFF
size: .; J: TRBJ1-1; V: TRBV4-3; D: TRBD1; DNA: TGCGCCAGCAGCCATGACAGGGGCAATGAAGCTTTCTTT; CDR3: CASSHDRGNEAFF
size: .; J: TRBJ1-4; V: TRBV19; D: .; DNA: TGTGCCAGTAGTGTCGGGGGGTTCCAGGAAAAACTGTTTTTT; CDR3: CASSVGGFQEKLFF
size: .; J: TRBJ2-5; V: TRBV6-5; D: TRBD1; DNA: TGTGCCACCGGTGGGGACAGGGGATCGGAAGAGCAGTACTTC; CDR3: CATGGDRGSEEQYF
size: .; J: TRBJ2-7; V: TRBV7-9; D: .; DNA: TGTGCCAGCAGCTTGACGACTGGTAAGGACTACGAGCAGTACTTC; CDR3: CASSLTTGKDYEQYF
size: .; J: TRBJ1-1; V: TRBV7-8; D: .; DNA: TGTGCCAGCAGCTTAGGAAATCAGGGGAGTACTGAAGCTTTCTTT; CDR3: CASSLGNQGSTEAFF
size: .; J: TRBJ2-4; V: TRBV19; D: TRBD2; DNA: TGTGCCAGTAGTATTGGTAGCGGGAGCGTCAGCATTCAGTACTTC; CDR3: CASSIGSGSVSIQYF
size: .; J: TRBJ2-1; V: TRBV2; D: TRBD2; DNA: TGTGCCAGTTGGGGGGGAGTACGGGATGAGCAGTTCTTC; CDR3: CASWGGVRDEQFF
size: .; J: TRBJ2-3; V: TRBV29-1; D: TRBD1; DNA: TGCAGCGCCGTAACTCCCCCGGGACAGGTCCACCCGGATACGCAGTATTTT; CDR3: CSAVTPPGQVHPDTQYF
size: .; J: TRBJ1-1; V: TRBV27; D: .; DNA: TGTGCCAGCAGTTTTTCACAGCTAAACACTGAAGCTTTCTTT; CDR3: CASSFSQLNTEAFF